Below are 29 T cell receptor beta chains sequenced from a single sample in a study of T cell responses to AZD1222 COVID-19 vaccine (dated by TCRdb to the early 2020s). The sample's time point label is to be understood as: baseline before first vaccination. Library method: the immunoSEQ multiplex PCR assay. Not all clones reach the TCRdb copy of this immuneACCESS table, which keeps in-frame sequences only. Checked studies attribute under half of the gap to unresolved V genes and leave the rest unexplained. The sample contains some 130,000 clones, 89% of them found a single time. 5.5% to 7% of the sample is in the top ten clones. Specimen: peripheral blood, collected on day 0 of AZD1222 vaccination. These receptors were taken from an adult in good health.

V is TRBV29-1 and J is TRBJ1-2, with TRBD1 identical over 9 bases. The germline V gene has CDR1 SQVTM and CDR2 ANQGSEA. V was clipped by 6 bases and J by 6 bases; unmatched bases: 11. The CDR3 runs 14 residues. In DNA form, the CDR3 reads TGCAGCGTGCAACAGGGGGCGTCAGGGAATGGCTACACCTTC. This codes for CSVQQGASGNGYTF.

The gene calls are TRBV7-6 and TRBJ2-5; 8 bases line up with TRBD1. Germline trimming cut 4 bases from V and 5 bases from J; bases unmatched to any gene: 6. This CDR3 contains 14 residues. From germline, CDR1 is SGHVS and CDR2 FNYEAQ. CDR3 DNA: TGTGCCAGCAGCTCGTCAGGGGGCTCGGAGACCCAGTACTTC. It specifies CASSSSGGSETQYF.

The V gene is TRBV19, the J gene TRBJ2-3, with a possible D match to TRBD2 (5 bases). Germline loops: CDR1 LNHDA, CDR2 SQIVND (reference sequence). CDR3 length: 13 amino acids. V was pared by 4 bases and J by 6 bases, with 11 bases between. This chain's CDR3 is CASSKEVRDTQYF. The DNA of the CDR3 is TGTGCCAGTAGTAAGGAGGTTCGGGATACGCAGTATTTT.

This CDR3 is CASSDQNQPQHF. CDR3 DNA: TGTGCCAGCTCCGACCAAAATCAGCCCCAGCATTTT. V gene TRBV21-1 combines with J gene TRBJ1-5. TRBV21-1 is described as a pseudogene. The CDR3 has 12 residues.

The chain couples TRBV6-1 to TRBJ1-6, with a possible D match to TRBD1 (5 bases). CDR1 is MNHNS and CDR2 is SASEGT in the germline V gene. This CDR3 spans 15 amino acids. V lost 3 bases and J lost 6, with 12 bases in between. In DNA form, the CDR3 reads TGTGCCAGCAGTGATGCCAGGGTTCTTAATTCACCCCTCCACTTT. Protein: CASSDARVLNSPLHF.

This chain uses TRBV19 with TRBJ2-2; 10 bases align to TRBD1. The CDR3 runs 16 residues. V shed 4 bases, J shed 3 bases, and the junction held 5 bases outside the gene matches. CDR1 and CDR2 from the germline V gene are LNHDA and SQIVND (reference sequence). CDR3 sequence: CASSSGQGVYTGELFF. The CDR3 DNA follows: TGTGCCAGTAGTAGCGGACAGGGGGTGTACACCGGGGAGCTGTTTTTT.

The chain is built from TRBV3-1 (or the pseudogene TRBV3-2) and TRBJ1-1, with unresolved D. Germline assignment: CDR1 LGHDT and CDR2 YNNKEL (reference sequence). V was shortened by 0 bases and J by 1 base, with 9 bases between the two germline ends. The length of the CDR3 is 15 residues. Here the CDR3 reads CASSQEWRKNTEAFF. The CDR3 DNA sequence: TGTGCCAGCAGCCAAGAATGGCGGAAGAACACTGAAGCTTTCTTT.

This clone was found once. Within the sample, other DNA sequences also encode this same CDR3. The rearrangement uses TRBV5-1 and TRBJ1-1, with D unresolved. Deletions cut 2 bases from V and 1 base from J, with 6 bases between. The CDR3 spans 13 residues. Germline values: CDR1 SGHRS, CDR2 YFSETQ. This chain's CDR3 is CASSLDPNTEAFF. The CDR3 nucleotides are TGCGCCAGCAGCTTAGATCCGAACACTGAAGCTTTCTTT.

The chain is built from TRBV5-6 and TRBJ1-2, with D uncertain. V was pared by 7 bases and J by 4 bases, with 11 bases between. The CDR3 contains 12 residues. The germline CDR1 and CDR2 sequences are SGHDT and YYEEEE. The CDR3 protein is CASFQGFYGYTF. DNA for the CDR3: TGTGCCAGCTTCCAAGGGTTCTATGGCTACACCTTC.

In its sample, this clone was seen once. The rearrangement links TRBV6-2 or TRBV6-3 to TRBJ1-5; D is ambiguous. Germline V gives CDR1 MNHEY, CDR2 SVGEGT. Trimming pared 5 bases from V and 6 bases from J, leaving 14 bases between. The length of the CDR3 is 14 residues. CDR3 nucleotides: TGTGCCAGCAGTGACCAAGGCGCCATTCAGCCCCAGCATTTT. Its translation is CASSDQGAIQPQHF.

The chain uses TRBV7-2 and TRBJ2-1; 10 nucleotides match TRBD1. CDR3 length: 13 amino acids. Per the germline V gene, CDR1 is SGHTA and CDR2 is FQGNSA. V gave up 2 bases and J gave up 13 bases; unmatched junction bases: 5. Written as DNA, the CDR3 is TGTGCCAGCAGCTTAACCGACAGGGGGCCCCAGTTCTTC. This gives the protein CASSLTDRGPQFF.

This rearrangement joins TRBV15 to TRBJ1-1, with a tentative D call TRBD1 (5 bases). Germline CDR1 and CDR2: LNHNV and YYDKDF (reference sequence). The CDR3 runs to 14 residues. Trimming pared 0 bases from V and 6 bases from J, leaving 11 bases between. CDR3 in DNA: TGTGCCACCAGCAGAGATCGGGGGTCCGCTGAAGCTTTCTTT. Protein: CATSRDRGSAEAFF. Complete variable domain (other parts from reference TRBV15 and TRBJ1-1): DAMVIQNPRYQVTQFGKPVTLSCSQTLNHNVMYWYQQKSSQAPKLLFHYYDKDFNNEADTPDNFQSRRPNTSFCFLDIRSPGLGDTAMYLCATSRDRGSAEAFFGQGTRLTVV.

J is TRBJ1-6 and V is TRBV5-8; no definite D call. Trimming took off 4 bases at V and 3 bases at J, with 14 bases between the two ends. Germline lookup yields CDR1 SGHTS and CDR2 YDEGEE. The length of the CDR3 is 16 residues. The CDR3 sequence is CASSPKPGDYNSPLHF. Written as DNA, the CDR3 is TGTGCCAGCAGCCCGAAACCCGGTGACTATAATTCACCCCTCCACTTT. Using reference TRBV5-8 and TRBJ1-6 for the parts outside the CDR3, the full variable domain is EAGVTQSPTHLIKTRGQQATLRCSPISGHTSVYWYQQALGLGLQFLLWYDEGEERNRGNFPPRFSGRQFPNYSSELNVNALELEDSALYLCASSPKPGDYNSPLHFGNGTRLTVT.

The CDR3 sequence is CASSVAGTEAFF. As DNA, the CDR3 is TGTGCCAGCAGCGTAGCAGGGACTGAAGCTTTCTTT. The genes are TRBV9 and TRBJ1-1, with TRBD1 as a possible D gene (5 bases). CDR3 length equals 12 residues. Germline V gene lookup returns CDR1 SGDLS and CDR2 YYNGEE. The V end was cut by 0 bases, the J end by 5 bases, with 5 bases between. The full variable domain, rest sourced from reference TRBV9 and TRBJ1-1, is DSGVTQTPKHLITATGQRVTLRCSPRSGDLSVYWYQQSLDQGLQFLIQYYNGEERAKGNILERFSAQQFPDLHSELNLSSLELGDSALYFCASSVAGTEAFFGQGTRLTVV.

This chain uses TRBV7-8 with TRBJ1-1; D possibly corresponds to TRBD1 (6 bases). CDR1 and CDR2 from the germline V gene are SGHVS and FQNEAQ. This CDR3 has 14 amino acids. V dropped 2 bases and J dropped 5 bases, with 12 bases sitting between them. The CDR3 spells CASSLNRVGTEAFF. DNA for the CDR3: TGTGCCAGCAGCTTAAACAGGGTGGGGACTGAAGCTTTCTTT.

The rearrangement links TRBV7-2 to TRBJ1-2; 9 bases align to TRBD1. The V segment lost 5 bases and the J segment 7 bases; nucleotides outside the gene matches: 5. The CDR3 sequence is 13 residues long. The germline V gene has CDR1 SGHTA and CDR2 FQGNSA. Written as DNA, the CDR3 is TGTGCCAGCAGCCCGTGGGGACAGGGTGGCTACACCTTC. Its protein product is CASSPWGQGGYTF.

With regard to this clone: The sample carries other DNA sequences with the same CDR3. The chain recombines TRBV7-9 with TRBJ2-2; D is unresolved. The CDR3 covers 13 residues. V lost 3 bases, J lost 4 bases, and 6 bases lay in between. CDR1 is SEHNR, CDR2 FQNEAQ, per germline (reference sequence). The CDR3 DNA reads TGTGCCAGCAGCTTCACAAGCACCGGGGAGCTGTTTTTT. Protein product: CASSFTSTGELFF.

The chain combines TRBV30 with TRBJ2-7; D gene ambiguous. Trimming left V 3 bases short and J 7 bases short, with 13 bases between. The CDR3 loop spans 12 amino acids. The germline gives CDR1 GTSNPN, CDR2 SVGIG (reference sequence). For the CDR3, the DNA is TGTGCCTGGAGGCATATTATGGGGGAGCAGTACTTC. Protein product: CAWRHIMGEQYF.

In DNA form, the CDR3 reads TGTGCCATCACCACTGACAGGGAGGGTGGCTACACCTTC. Amino acid sequence: CAITTDREGGYTF. The rearrangement uses TRBV10-3 and TRBJ1-2; 7 nucleotides line up with TRBD1. The CDR3 runs 13 residues. Trimming cost V 7 bases and J 7 bases; bases outside gene matches: 9. Germline CDR1 reads ENHRY; CDR2 reads SYGVKD.

CDR3 residues: CSVIETDNHNSPLHF. Written as DNA, the CDR3 is TGCAGCGTTATTGAAACGGACAACCATAATTCACCCCTCCACTTT. The rearrangement uses TRBV29-1 and TRBJ1-6; D may be TRBD1 (5 bases). The V end was cut by 5 bases, the J end by 5 bases, with 16 bases between. The CDR3 loop spans 15 amino acids. Germline CDR1 and CDR2: SQVTM and ANQGSEA.

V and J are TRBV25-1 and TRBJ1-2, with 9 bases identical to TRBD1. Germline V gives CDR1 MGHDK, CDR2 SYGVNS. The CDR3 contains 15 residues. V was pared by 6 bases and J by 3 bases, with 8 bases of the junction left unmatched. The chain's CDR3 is CASRVTGGSDYGYTF. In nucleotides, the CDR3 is TGTGCCAGCAGGGTTACAGGGGGCAGCGACTATGGCTACACCTTC.

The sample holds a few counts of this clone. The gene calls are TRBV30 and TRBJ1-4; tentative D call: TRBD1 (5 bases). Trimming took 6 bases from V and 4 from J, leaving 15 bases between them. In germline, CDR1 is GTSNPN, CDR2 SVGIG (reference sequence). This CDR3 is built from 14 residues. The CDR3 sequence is CACKKGMSNEKLFF. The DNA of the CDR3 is TGTGCCTGTAAGAAGGGGATGAGTAATGAAAAACTGTTTTTT.

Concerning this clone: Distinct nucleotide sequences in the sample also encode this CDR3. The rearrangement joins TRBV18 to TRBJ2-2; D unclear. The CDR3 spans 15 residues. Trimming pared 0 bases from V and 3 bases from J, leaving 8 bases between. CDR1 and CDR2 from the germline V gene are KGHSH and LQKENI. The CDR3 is CASSPPIDYTGELFF. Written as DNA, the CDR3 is TGTGCCAGCTCACCACCGATTGACTACACCGGGGAGCTGTTTTTT.

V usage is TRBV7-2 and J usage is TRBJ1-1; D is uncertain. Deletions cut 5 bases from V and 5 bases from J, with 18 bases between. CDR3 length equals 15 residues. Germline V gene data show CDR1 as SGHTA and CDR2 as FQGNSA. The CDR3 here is CASSLGRPSKTEAFF. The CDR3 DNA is TGTGCCAGCAGCCTAGGACGGCCAAGCAAGACTGAAGCTTTCTTT. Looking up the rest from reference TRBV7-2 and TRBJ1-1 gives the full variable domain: GAGVSQSPSNKVTEKGKDVELRCDPISGHTALYWYRQSLGQGLEFLIYFQGNSAPDKSGLPSDRFSAERTGGSVSTLTIQRTQQEDSAVYLCASSLGRPSKTEAFFGQGTRLTVV.

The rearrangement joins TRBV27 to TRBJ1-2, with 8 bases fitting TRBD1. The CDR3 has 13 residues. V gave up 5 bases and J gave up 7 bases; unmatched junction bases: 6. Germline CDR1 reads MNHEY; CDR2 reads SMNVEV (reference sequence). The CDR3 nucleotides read TGTGCCAGCAGTCCCCGGACAGGGTTTGGCTACACCTTC. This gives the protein CASSPRTGFGYTF.

This chain's CDR3 is CASSPAGTNYGYTF. The CDR3 DNA is TGTGCCAGCAGTCCCGCCGGAACTAACTATGGCTACACCTTC. The V and J genes are TRBV28 and TRBJ1-2; no clear D gene. The CDR3 runs 14 residues. The germline V gene encodes CDR1 MDHEN and CDR2 SYDVKM. Trimming left V 5 bases short and J 0 bases short, with 10 bases between.

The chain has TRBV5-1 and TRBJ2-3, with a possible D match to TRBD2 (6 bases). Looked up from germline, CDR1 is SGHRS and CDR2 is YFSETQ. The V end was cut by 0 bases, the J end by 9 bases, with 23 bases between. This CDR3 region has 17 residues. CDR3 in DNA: TGCGCCAGCAGCTTGGCTGATAGCGGCCTTGGGGTGGGGACGCAGTATTTT. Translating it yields CASSLADSGLGVGTQYF.

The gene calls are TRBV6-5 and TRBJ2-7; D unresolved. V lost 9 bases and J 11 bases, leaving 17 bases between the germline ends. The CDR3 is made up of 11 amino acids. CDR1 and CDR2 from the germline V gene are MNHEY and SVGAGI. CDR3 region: CASLSNGVKYF. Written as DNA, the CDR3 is TGTGCCAGTCTCTCCAATGGAGTAAAGTACTTC.

DNA for the CDR3: TGCAGCGCTCCGGACAGGGGCTATGGCTACACCTTC. Translating it yields CSAPDRGYGYTF. This chain uses TRBV29-1 with TRBJ1-2; 9 positions match TRBD1. The V and J ends lost 7 bases and 4 bases, in that order; junction bases with no gene match: 4. The CDR3 has 12 amino acids. CDR1 is SQVTM and CDR2 is ANQGSEA in the germline V gene.